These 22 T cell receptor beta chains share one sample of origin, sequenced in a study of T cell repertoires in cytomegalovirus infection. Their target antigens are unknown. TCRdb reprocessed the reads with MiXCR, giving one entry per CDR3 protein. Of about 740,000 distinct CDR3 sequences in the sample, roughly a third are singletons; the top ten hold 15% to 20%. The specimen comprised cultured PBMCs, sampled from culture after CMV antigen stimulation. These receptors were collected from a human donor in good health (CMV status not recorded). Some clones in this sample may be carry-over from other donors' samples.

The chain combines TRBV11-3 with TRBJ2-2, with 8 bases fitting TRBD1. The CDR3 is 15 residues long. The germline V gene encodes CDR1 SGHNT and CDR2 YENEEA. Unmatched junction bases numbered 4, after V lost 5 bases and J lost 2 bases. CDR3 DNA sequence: TGTGCCAGCAGCCAGGGACAGGTCAACACCGGGGAGCTGTTTTTT. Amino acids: CASSQGQVNTGELFF.

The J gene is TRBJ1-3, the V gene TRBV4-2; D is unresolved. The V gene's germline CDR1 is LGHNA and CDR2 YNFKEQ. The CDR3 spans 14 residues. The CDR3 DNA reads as TGTGCTACCGCCCGGGCCGGAGAGAGAAACACCATATATTTT. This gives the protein CATARAGERNTIYF.

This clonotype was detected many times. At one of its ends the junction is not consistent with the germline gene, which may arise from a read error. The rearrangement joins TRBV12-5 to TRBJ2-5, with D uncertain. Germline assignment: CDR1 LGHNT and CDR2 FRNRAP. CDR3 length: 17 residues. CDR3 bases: TGTGCTAGTGGTTTGGTGCCCCCACGAGAGTTCCAAAAGACCCAGTACTTC. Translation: CASGLVPPREFQKTQYF. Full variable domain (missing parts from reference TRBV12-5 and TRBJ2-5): DARVTQTPRHKVTEMGQEVTMRCQPILGHNTVFWYRQTMMQGLELLAYFRNRAPLDDSGMPKDRFSAEMPDATLATLKIQPSEPRDSAVYFCASGLVPPREFQKTQYFGPGTRLLVL.

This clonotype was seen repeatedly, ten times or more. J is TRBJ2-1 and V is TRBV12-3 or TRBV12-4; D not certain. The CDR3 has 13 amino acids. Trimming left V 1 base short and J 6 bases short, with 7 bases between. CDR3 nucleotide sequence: TGTGCCAGCAGTTTAGGAGGCAGCAATGAGCAGTTCTTC. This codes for CASSLGGSNEQFF.

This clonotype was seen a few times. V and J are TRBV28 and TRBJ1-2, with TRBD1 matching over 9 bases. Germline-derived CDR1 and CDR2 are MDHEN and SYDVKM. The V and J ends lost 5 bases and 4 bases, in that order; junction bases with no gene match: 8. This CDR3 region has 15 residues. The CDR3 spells CASSLPDRGLYGYTF. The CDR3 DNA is TGTGCCAGCAGTCTCCCGGACAGGGGCCTCTATGGCTACACCTTC.

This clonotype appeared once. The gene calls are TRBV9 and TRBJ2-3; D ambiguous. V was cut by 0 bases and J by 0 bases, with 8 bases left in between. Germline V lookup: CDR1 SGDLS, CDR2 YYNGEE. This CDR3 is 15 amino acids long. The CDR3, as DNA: TGTGCCAGCAGCGTAGACGCGACTAGCACAGATACGCAGTATTTT. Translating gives CASSVDATSTDTQYF.

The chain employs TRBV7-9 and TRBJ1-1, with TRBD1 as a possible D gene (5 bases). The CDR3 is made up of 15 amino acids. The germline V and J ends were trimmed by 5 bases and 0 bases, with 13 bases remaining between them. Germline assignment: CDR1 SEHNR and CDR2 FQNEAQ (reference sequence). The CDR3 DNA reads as TGTGCCAGCAGCCGGGGGTTCCTCATGAACACTGAAGCTTTCTTT. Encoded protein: CASSRGFLMNTEAFF.

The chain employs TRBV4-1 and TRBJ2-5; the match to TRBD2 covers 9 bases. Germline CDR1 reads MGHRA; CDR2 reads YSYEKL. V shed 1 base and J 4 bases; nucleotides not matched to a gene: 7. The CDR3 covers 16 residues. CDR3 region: CASSQVRLAGLETQYF. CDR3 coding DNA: TGCGCCAGCAGCCAAGTACGGCTAGCGGGGTTAGAGACCCAGTACTTC.

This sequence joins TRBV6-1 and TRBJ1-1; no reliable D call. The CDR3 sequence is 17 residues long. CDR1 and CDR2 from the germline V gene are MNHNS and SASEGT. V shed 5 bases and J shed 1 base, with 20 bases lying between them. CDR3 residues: CASSTRQGWEKNTEAFF. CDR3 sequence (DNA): TGTGCCAGCAGTACCCGCCAAGGTTGGGAAAAGAACACTGAAGCTTTCTTT.

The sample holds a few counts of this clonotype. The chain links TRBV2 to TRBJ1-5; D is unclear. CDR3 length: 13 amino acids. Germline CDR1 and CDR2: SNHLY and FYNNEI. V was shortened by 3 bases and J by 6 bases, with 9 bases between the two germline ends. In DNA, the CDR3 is TGTGCCAGCAGTGACGGTGGAGTTCAGCCCCAGCATTTT. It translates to CASSDGGVQPQHF.

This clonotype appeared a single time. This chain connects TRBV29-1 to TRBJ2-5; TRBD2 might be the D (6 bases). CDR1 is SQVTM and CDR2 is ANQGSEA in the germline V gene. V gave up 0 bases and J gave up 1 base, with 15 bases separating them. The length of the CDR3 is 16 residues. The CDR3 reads CSVEDRGRGLQETQYF. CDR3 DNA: TGCAGCGTTGAAGATCGGGGAAGGGGACTCCAAGAGACCCAGTACTTC.

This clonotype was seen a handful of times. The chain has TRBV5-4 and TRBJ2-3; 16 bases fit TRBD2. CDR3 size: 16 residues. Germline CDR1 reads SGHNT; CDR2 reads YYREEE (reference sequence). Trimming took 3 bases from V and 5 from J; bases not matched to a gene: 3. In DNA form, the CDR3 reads TGTGCCAGCAGCTCGGGACTAGCGGGAGGGGAAGATACGCAGTATTTT. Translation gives CASSSGLAGGEDTQYF.

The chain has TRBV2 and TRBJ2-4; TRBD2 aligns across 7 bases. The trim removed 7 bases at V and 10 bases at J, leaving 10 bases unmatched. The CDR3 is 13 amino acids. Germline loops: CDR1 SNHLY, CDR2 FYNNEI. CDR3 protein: CASTYQQRGIQYF. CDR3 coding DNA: TGTGCCAGCACTTACCAACAGCGGGGAATTCAGTACTTC. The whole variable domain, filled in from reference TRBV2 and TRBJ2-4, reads EPEVTQTPSHQVTQMGQEVILRCVPISNHLYFYWYRQILGQKVEFLVSFYNNEISEKSEIFDDQFSVERPDGSNFTLKIRSTKLEDSAMYFCASTYQQRGIQYFGAGTRLSVL.

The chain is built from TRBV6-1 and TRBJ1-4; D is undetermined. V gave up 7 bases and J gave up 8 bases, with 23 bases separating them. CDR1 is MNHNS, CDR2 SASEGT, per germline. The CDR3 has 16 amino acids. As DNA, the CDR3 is TGTGCCAGCACCCTCCAACGACGGACTAGAAAGGAAAAACTGTTTTTT. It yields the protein CASTLQRRTRKEKLFF.

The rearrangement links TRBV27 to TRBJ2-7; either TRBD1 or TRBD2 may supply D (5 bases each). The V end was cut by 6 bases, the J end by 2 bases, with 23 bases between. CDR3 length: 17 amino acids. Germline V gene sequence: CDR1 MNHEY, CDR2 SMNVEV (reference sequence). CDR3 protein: CASSPLGVVGETYEQYF. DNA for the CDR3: TGTGCCAGCAGCCCCCTAGGAGTTGTAGGGGAGACCTACGAGCAGTACTTC.

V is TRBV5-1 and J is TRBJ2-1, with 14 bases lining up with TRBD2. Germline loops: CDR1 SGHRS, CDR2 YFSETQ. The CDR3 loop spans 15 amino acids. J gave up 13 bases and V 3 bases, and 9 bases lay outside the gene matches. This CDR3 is CASSSMTSGGAEQFF. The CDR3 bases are TGCGCCAGCAGCTCGATGACTAGCGGGGGGGCCGAACAGTTCTTC.

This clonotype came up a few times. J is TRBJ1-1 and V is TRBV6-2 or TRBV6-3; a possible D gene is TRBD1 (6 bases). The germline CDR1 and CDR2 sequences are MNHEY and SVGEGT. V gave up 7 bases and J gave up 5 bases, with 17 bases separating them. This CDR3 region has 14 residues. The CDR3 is CASKQGHQGTEAFF. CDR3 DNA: TGTGCCAGCAAACAGGGACACCAGGGAACTGAAGCTTTCTTT.

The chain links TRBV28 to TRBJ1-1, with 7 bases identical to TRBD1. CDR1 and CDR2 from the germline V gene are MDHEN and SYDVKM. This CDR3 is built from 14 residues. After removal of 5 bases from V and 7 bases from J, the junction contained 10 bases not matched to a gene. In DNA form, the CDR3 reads TGTGCCAGCAGTAAAAGAACCGGGACAGATGAAGCTTTCTTT. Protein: CASSKRTGTDEAFF.

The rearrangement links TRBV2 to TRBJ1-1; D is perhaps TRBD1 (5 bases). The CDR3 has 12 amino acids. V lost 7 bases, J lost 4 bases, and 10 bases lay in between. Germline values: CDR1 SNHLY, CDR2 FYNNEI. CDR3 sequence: CASIGTFTEAFF. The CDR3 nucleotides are TGTGCCAGCATTGGGACGTTCACTGAAGCTTTCTTT.

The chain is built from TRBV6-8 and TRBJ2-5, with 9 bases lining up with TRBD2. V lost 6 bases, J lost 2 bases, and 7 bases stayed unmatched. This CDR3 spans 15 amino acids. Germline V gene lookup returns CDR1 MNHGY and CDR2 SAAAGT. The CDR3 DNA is TGTGCCAGCAGAAGAGCGGGGGGCCTGCAAGAGACCCAGTACTTC. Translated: CASRRAGGLQETQYF.

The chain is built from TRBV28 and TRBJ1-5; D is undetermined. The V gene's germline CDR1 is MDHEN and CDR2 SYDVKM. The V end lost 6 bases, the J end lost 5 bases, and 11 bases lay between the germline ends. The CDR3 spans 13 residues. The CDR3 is CASRNTLDQPQHF. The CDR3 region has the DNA TGTGCCAGCAGAAACACATTAGATCAGCCCCAGCATTTT.

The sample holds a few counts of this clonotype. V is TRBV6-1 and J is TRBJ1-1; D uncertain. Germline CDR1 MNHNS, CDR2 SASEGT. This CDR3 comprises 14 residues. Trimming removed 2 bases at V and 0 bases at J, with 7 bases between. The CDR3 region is CASSEWALNTEAFF. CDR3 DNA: TGTGCCAGCAGTGAATGGGCACTGAACACTGAAGCTTTCTTT.